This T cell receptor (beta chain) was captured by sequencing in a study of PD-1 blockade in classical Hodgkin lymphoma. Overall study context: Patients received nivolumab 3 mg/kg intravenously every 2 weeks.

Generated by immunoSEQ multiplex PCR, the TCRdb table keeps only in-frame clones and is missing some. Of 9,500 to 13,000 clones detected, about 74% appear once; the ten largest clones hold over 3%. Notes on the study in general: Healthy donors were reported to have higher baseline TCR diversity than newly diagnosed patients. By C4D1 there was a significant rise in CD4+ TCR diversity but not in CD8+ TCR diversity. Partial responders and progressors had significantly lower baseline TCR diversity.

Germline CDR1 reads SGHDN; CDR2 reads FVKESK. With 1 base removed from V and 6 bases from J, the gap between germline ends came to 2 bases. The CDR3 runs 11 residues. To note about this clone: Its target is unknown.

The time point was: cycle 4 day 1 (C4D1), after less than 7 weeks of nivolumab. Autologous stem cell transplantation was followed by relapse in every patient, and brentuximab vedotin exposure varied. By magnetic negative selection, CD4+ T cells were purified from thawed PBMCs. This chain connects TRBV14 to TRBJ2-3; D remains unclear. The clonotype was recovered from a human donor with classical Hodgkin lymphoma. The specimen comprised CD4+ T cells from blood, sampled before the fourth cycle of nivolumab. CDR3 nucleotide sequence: TGTGCCAGCAGCCAAGTGGATACGCAGTATTTT. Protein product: CASSQVDTQYF.